This T cell receptor beta chain originates from a study of T cell repertoires in cytomegalovirus infection. Study at large: Peptides in the study included HLA-C-restricted and HLA-B-restricted CMV epitopes. The public TCR beta signatures pointed to both CMV infection and matching HLA type.

As for this clonotype: Antigen specificity is unknown.

With 9 bases clipped from V and 1 base from J, the junction kept 11 bases outside the gene matches. The CDR3 sequence is 15 residues long. CDR1 is SNHLY and CDR2 is FYNNEI in the germline V gene. MiXCR, run by TCRdb on the reads, gives a single entry per CDR3 protein. The sample has 110,000 to 150,000 distinct CDR3 sequences; 30% to 40% are singletons. General study findings and limits: It was HLA-C-restricted CMV-specific TCR beta clonotypes that dominated the response ex vivo. CMV carriers having the relevant HLA were flagged by cumulative public TCR beta family frequency.

The material was CD8+ T cells from cultured PBMCs, obtained from culture after CMV antigen stimulation. This receptor was obtained from a human donor in good health (CMV status not recorded). Some clones in this sample may be carry-over from other donors' samples. The V gene is TRBV2, the J gene TRBJ2-5, with 7 bases aligning to TRBD1. The CDR3 coding sequence is TGTGCCAGGACGGAGTACAGGGGCCTCCAAGAGACCCAGTACTTC. This sequence encodes CARTEYRGLQETQYF. The variable domain in full, completed from reference TRBV2 and TRBJ2-5, reads EPEVTQTPSHQVTQMGQEVILRCVPISNHLYFYWYRQILGQKVEFLVSFYNNEISEKSEIFDDQFSVERPDGSNFTLKIRSTKLEDSAMYFCARTEYRGLQETQYFGPGTRLLVL.